This T cell receptor beta chain was retrieved from a study of shared clonotypes between healthy human individuals (dated by TCRdb to the early 2020s). Background for the entire study: The cohort comprised two women and three men aged 18 to 49 years. To estimate repertoire size and how much clonotypes are shared between individuals, the study performed deep sequencing of blood TCR repertoires from 4 to 6 healthy adults. Libraries were prepared and TCR repertoires were sequenced by different laboratories using diverse techniques, in order to increase sequencing depth and limit assay-specific biases. Leukapheresis yielded between about 0.94 and 8.9 billion PBMCs per donor. General study outcomes and caveats: Because the study included only a small number of donors, the genetic and exposure-history diversity represented was limited. Sampling was restricted to blood, and TCR repertoires in tissue are likely to differ from TCR repertoires in blood. Pairwise subsampling led to the expectation that sequencing depth would affect the degree of clonotype sharing among donors.

Regarding this clone: No antigen is known for it. Per-base quality was not reported, and no clone a single base away is much larger than it.

The germline V gene provides CDR1 MNHNS and CDR2 SASEGT. The CDR3 measures 13 amino acids from cysteine to phenylalanine. Of the read, only the CDR3 DNA is kept; its 39 bases are in frame from base 1. V drops 2 bases and J drops 3 bases, leaving 7 bases in between. The donors were healthy, HIV-negative adults with no recently reported acute infections or vaccinations. Every donor was a Caucasian adult residing in Nashville, Tennessee, USA. For unsorted samples, some 90 million PBMCs were counted, and genomic DNA was extracted using the QIAamp DNA Blood Mini kit. Blood was collected by leukapheresis, and PBMCs were isolated by Ficoll-Histopaque density gradient centrifugation and then cryopreserved in liquid nitrogen vapor phase. TCR CDR3 regions were amplified from genomic DNA by multiplex PCR using the deep immunoSEQ assay. Extracted genomic DNA from each cell subset was distributed evenly across all wells of several immunoSEQ 96-well plates, and each plate was treated as a replicate. For unsorted PBMC, 300 ng genomic DNA, equal to 30,000 or so T cell genomes, was loaded into each replicate PCR. Unsorted PBMC genomic DNA was sequenced across ten immunoSEQ deep assay plates. Purified libraries were quantified with a Qubit 3.0 fluorometer, sized on a Bioanalyzer 2100, and re-quantified with the KAPA Library Quantification kit. A separate single-read 150-cycle Illumina NextSeq 550 flow cell was used to sequence each immunoSEQ 96-well plate. The study's processing was this. Because only junctional sequences without quality scores were contained in the immunoSEQ output, filtering matching that applied to full-length reads could not be performed. To assign V/J genes and CDR3, sequences were annotated using PyIR, a Python wrapper for IgBLAST v1.9, with IMGT germline references. Reads were removed for weak V/J assignments (E-value above 1e-6), missing CDR3, stop codons, out-of-frame junctions, or ambiguous translated residues. A V3J clonotype was defined by an identical inferred V gene, J gene, and CDR3 amino acid sequence. Percentage overlap between repertoires was calculated by dividing the number of shared unique clonotypes by the size of the smaller repertoire. Richness of each repertoire was evaluated using RTK rarefaction, the Chao1 estimator, and Recon v2.1 estimates of unobserved clonotypes. As stored in TCRdb, this immuneACCESS dataset retains in-frame rearrangements with V and J assigned. A fraction of the clones does not appear; measured against another copy, unresolved V genes explain less than half of the discrepancy, and the remainder lacks a known reason. V, J and clone size derive from that table, while D and trimming were established from the DNA sequence. This sample lists about 450,000 clones; 70% to 85% were detected once. In total, the top ten clones hold 12% of the sample.

The clonotype was recovered from a woman between 35 and 50 years old in good health. Some clones in this sample may be carry-over from other donors' samples. The chain couples TRBV6-1 to TRBJ1-1; a confident D gene designation cannot be given. Sample: PBMCs. The DNA sequence is TGTGCCAGCAGTGAAACGGTGGACACTGAAGCTTTCTTT. The translation is CASSETVDTEAFF.